These 27 T cell receptor beta chains originate from one sample sequenced in a study of beta chain features in type 1 diabetes. Sequencing targeted expressed TCRB transcripts, as all isolated RNA had been reverse transcribed. Assay used: immunoSEQ multiplex PCR; TCRdb lists only in-frame clones, some missing. The sample lists some 900,000 clones, roughly 15% occurring once. Sequenced sample: naive CD4+ T cells from blood. The source of these receptors is a woman aged 18-30 years in good health.

This clone has more than one count but fewer than ten. The chain recombines TRBV15 with TRBJ2-7; D gene ambiguous. Germline CDR1 reads LNHNV; CDR2 reads YYDKDF (reference sequence). V lost 0 bases, J lost 2 bases, and 8 bases lay in between. The CDR3 has 14 amino acids. The CDR3 DNA sequence: TGTGCCACCAGCAGAGATGTCGGTCCCTACGAGCAGTACTTC. Amino acid sequence: CATSRDVGPYEQYF.

V usage is TRBV5-1 and J usage is TRBJ2-7; 14 nucleotides line up with TRBD2. Germline values: CDR1 SGHRS, CDR2 YFSETQ. V lost 3 bases, J lost 6 bases, and 2 bases stayed unmatched. This CDR3 comprises 14 residues. CDR3 sequence: CASSSGTSGSEQYF. The CDR3 DNA is TGCGCCAGCAGCTCCGGGACTAGCGGGAGCGAGCAGTACTTC. Supplemented by reference TRBV5-1 and TRBJ2-7, the full variable domain reads KAGVTQTPRYLIKTRGQQVTLSCSPISGHRSVSWYQQTPGQGLQFLFEYFSETQRNKGNFPGRFSGRQFSNSRSEMNVSTLELGDSALYLCASSSGTSGSEQYFGPGTRLTVT.

This chain's CDR3 is CASSLRPGTGAGYGYTF. The DNA of the CDR3 is TGTGCCAGCAGCCTACGTCCCGGGACAGGGGCTGGCTATGGCTACACCTTC. This chain connects TRBV5-6 to TRBJ1-2, with 10 bases identical to TRBD1. Germline V gene data show CDR1 as SGHDT and CDR2 as YYEEEE. V shed 4 bases and J 4 bases; nucleotides not matched to a gene: 13. The CDR3 loop spans 17 amino acids.

This clone was detected a few times. This chain joins TRBV7-9 and TRBJ2-1, with 8 bases fitting TRBD2. CDR3 length: 17 residues. V gave up 1 base and J gave up 7 bases; unmatched junction bases: 12. Looked up from germline, CDR1 is SEHNR and CDR2 is FQNEAQ (reference sequence). DNA for the CDR3: TGTGCCAGCAGCTTAGGTTACTCGAGCGGGAGAGTTAATGAGCAGTTCTTC. Its translation: CASSLGYSSGRVNEQFF.

This clone was seen a few times. This chain joins TRBV13 and TRBJ2-7, with 10 bases identical to TRBD2. The V segment lost 2 bases and the J segment 0 bases; nucleotides outside the gene matches: 13. The germline gives CDR1 PRHDT, CDR2 FYEKMQ (reference sequence). This CDR3 has 19 residues. The CDR3 protein is CASSLRMSSSGSTSYEQYF. The CDR3 bases are TGTGCCAGCAGCTTACGGATGTCGTCTAGCGGGAGCACCTCCTACGAGCAGTACTTC.

This clone was detected a few times. The germline gene is not matched at one end of the junction; a read error may be the cause. V gene TRBV6-5 combines with J gene TRBJ1-2; D gene unclear. Germline lookup yields CDR1 MNHEY and CDR2 SVGAGI. The CDR3 loop spans 13 amino acids. The CDR3, as DNA: TGTGCCAGCAGTTCGTTTGTTAGCACGGGTCCCGCCTTC. Encoded protein: CASSSFVSTGPAF.

The chain links TRBV2 to TRBJ2-2; TRBD2 matches 14 bases. The CDR3 has 18 residues. After removal of 3 bases from V and 5 bases from J, the junction contained 8 bases not matched to a gene. In germline, CDR1 is SNHLY, CDR2 FYNNEI. The CDR3 region is CASSERGTSGSRTGELFF. Written as DNA, the CDR3 is TGTGCCAGCAGTGAGAGAGGGACTAGCGGGAGTAGAACCGGGGAGCTGTTTTTT.

The gene calls are TRBV28 and TRBJ1-4; D remains ambiguous. With 4 bases removed from V and 8 bases from J, the gap between germline ends came to 20 bases. Germline assignment: CDR1 MDHEN and CDR2 SYDVKM. This CDR3 contains 16 residues. The CDR3 DNA follows: TGTGCCAGCAGTTCCCAGACACGGGCGTTTCGGGAAAAACTGTTTTTT. Translation gives CASSSQTRAFREKLFF.

The J gene is TRBJ2-7, the V gene TRBV4-1; 9 bases are a match to TRBD2. Germline CDR1 reads MGHRA; CDR2 reads YSYEKL. The CDR3 consists of 19 residues. V gave up 0 bases and J gave up 4 bases; unmatched junction bases: 16. CDR3 nucleotide sequence: TGCGCCAGCAGCCAAGATTACGGCGGGAGGGCCAGGGCTCATTACGAGCAGTACTTC. Residues: CASSQDYGGRARAHYEQYF.

This sequence joins TRBV4-1 and TRBJ2-7, with 9 bases identical to TRBD1. This CDR3 spans 16 amino acids. Unmatched junction bases numbered 10, after V lost 4 bases and J lost 3 bases. CDR1 and CDR2 from the germline V gene are MGHRA and YSYEKL. The CDR3 here is CASSPSQGAGGYEQYF. CDR3 sequence (DNA): TGCGCCAGCAGCCCTTCACAGGGGGCAGGAGGCTACGAGCAGTACTTC.

This rearrangement joins TRBV10-3 to TRBJ2-7; 8 bases agree with TRBD2. Germline trimming cut 4 bases from V and 3 bases from J; bases unmatched to any gene: 8. Germline-derived CDR1 and CDR2 are ENHRY and SYGVKD. The CDR3 totals 15 residues. The CDR3 here is CAISASSGTNYEQYF. DNA of the CDR3: TGTGCCATCAGTGCAAGTAGCGGGACCAACTACGAGCAGTACTTC.

In its sample, this clone was seen a few times. This chain uses TRBV5-1 with TRBJ2-1, with D maybe TRBD2 (5 bases). The germline V gene encodes CDR1 SGHRS and CDR2 YFSETQ. V dropped 4 bases and J dropped 5 bases, with 19 bases sitting between them. The CDR3 runs to 16 residues. The CDR3 DNA sequence: TGCGCCAGCAGCCGACGGGAACCCACAACCCACAATGAGCAGTTCTTC. It yields the protein CASSRREPTTHNEQFF.

V usage is TRBV11-2 and J usage is TRBJ2-5, with D uncertain. Per germline, CDR1 SGHAT and CDR2 FQNNGV. The CDR3 loop spans 16 amino acids. The V and J ends lost 1 base and 6 bases respectively, with 18 bases between them. The CDR3 nucleotides read TGTGCCAGCAGCTTAGCGGCATCTTGGGCCGCCAAGACCCAGTACTTC. It translates to CASSLAASWAAKTQYF.

This rearrangement joins TRBV20-1 to TRBJ2-5; TRBD1 is a possible D gene (6 bases). V was pared by 7 bases and J by 14 bases, with 11 bases between. Germline V gene sequence: CDR1 DFQATT, CDR2 SNEGSKA (reference sequence). The CDR3 runs to 8 residues. Here the CDR3 reads CSDKQGYF. The CDR3 nucleotides are TGCAGTGATAAACAGGGTTACTTC.

The chain uses TRBV28 and TRBJ2-2; perhaps TRBD1 as D (5 bases). V shed 5 bases and J shed 3 bases, with 16 bases lying between them. Germline lookup yields CDR1 MDHEN and CDR2 SYDVKM. CDR3 length equals 16 residues. CDR3: CASSTRTRADTGELFF. The CDR3, as DNA: TGTGCCAGCAGTACTCGGACCAGGGCGGACACCGGGGAGCTGTTTTTT.

The V gene is TRBV19, the J gene TRBJ1-4; 11 bases fit TRBD1. The CDR3 consists of 18 residues. Trimming removed 5 bases from V and 0 bases from J; junction bases left unmatched: 8. CDR1 and CDR2 from the germline V gene are LNHDA and SQIVND (reference sequence). This CDR3 reads CASSLTGTGGSTNEKLFF. CDR3 coding DNA: TGTGCCAGTAGTTTAACCGGGACAGGGGGATCAACTAATGAAAAACTGTTTTTT.

The CDR3 loop reads CASSLWFGGNTEAFF. DNA of the CDR3: TGTGCCAGCAGTTTATGGTTTGGCGGAAACACTGAAGCTTTCTTT. The rearrangement uses TRBV28 and TRBJ1-1; D ambiguous. Germline assignment: CDR1 MDHEN and CDR2 SYDVKM. This CDR3 contains 15 residues. Trimming removed 0 bases at V and 2 bases at J, with 10 bases between.

This clone showed up just once. The chain links TRBV7-8 to TRBJ1-2, with unresolved D. CDR1 SGHVS and CDR2 FQNEAQ come from the germline V gene. Trimming shortened V by 5 bases and J by 4 bases, and 14 bases separated the two germline ends. This CDR3 is built from 14 residues. CDR3 sequence: CASSIQEAIYGYTF. For the CDR3, the DNA is TGTGCCAGCAGCATCCAGGAGGCTATCTATGGCTACACCTTC.

The chain employs TRBV6-5 and TRBJ2-1; TRBD2 aligns across 7 bases. The V segment lost 6 bases and the J segment 2 bases; nucleotides outside the gene matches: 7. The length of the CDR3 is 15 residues. Germline loops: CDR1 MNHEY, CDR2 SVGAGI. The DNA of the CDR3 is TGTGCCAGCAGGCGGGACTACCGCACCTACAATGAGCAGTTCTTC. Translating it yields CASRRDYRTYNEQFF.

The gene calls are TRBV6-1 and TRBJ2-5, with D perhaps matching TRBD1 (6 bases). The CDR3 runs 16 residues. The germline V gene encodes CDR1 MNHNS and CDR2 SASEGT. The V gene lost 4 bases and the J gene lost 5 bases, with 20 bases spanning the gap. The CDR3 here is CASSAHRTVREETQYF. Here the CDR3 DNA reads TGTGCCAGCAGTGCGCACCGGACAGTTAGGGAGGAGACCCAGTACTTC.

This clone turned up a few times. This chain joins TRBV28 and TRBJ2-3; possibly TRBD2 for D (5 bases). CDR1 MDHEN and CDR2 SYDVKM come from the germline V gene. The CDR3 is 14 amino acids. The V end was cut by 1 base, the J end by 7 bases, with 12 bases between. Here the CDR3 DNA reads TGTGCCAGCAGTTTATCGGGGTTAACGAATACGCAGTATTTT. Protein sequence: CASSLSGLTNTQYF. Drawing the rest from reference TRBV28 and TRBJ2-3, the complete variable domain is DVKVTQSSRYLVKRTGEKVFLECVQDMDHENMFWYRQDPGLGLRLIYFSYDVKMKEKGDIPEGYSVSREKKERFSLILESASTNQTSMYLCASSLSGLTNTQYFGPGTRLTVL.

The chain has TRBV9 and TRBJ2-7, with a possible D match to TRBD2 (6 bases). V gave up 4 bases and J gave up 3 bases, with 17 bases separating them. Per germline, CDR1 SGDLS and CDR2 YYNGEE. This CDR3 spans 15 amino acids. The chain's CDR3 is CASSLSGSQGYEQYF. CDR3 nucleotide sequence: TGTGCCAGCAGCCTTAGCGGTTCCCAGGGCTACGAGCAGTACTTC.

In this sample, this clone turned up a few times. The chain combines TRBV7-2 with TRBJ2-7, with D possibly TRBD2 on 5 matching bases. The V end was cut by 5 bases, the J end by 3 bases, with 14 bases between. This CDR3 has 14 residues. The germline gives CDR1 SGHTA, CDR2 FQGNSA. CDR3 region: CASSPKSGSYEQYF. The DNA of the CDR3 is TGTGCCAGCAGCCCGAAATCGGGAAGCTACGAGCAGTACTTC. Based on the CDR3 plus reference TRBV7-2 and TRBJ2-7, the full variable domain is GAGVSQSPSNKVTEKGKDVELRCDPISGHTALYWYRQSLGQGLEFLIYFQGNSAPDKSGLPSDRFSAERTGGSVSTLTIQRTQQEDSAVYLCASSPKSGSYEQYFGPGTRLTVT.

This chain links TRBV4-2 with TRBJ2-5, with TRBD1 matching 8 bases. Germline values: CDR1 LGHNA, CDR2 YNFKEQ. V trimming: 1 base; J trimming: 4 bases; junction bases outside the gene matches: 8. The CDR3 runs to 16 residues. CDR3 nucleotide sequence: TGTGCCAGCAGCCAAGTTTTCGGACAGGGCGGAGAGACCCAGTACTTC. The encoded protein is CASSQVFGQGGETQYF.

The sample holds a few counts of this clone. CDR3 amino acids: CASSVLGRGTEAFF. CDR3 nucleotides: TGTGCCAGCAGCGTACTGGGAAGGGGGACTGAAGCTTTCTTT. The chain is built from TRBV9 and TRBJ1-1, with D maybe TRBD1 (6 bases). Trimming removed 1 base at V and 5 bases at J, with 12 bases between. Germline-derived CDR1 and CDR2 are SGDLS and YYNGEE. The CDR3 has 14 residues. The complete variable domain, with remaining parts taken from reference TRBV9 and TRBJ1-1, reads DSGVTQTPKHLITATGQRVTLRCSPRSGDLSVYWYQQSLDQGLQFLIQYYNGEERAKGNILERFSAQQFPDLHSELNLSSLELGDSALYFCASSVLGRGTEAFFGQGTRLTVV.

In its sample, this clone was seen a few times. An end of the junction differs from the germline gene, which may be a read error. The V gene is TRBV5-4, the J gene TRBJ2-4; 7 bases map to TRBD1. CDR1 is SGHNT, CDR2 YYREEE, per germline (reference sequence). The CDR3 totals 15 residues. This CDR3 is CASSQQTTGVDIQYF. CDR3 coding DNA: TGCGCCAGCAGCCAACAAACTACAGGGGTGGACATTCAGTACTTC.

The V gene is TRBV11-3, the J gene TRBJ2-7; D tentatively fits TRBD1 or TRBD2 (5 bases each). Germline CDR1 and CDR2: SGHNT and YENEEA. The V end was cut by 5 bases, the J end by 3 bases, with 23 bases between. This CDR3 region has 17 residues. The CDR3, as DNA: TGTGCCAGCAGCATACCGCCAATAGGTGATGGGGGCTACGAGCAGTACTTC. Translated, it gives CASSIPPIGDGGYEQYF.